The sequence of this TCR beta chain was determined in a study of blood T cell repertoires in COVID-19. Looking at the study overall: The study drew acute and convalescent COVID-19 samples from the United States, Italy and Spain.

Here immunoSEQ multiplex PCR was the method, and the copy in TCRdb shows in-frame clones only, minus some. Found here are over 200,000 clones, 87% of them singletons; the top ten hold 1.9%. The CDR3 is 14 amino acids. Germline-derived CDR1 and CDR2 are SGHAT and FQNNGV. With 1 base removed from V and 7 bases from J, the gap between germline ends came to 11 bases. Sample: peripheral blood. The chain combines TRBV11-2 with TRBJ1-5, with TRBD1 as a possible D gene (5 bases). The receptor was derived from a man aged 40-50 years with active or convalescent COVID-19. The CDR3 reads CASSLGGIFQPQHF. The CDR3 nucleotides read TGTGCCAGCAGCTTAGGGGGCATATTCCAGCCCCAGCATTTT.